The entry below gives a single T cell receptor beta chain sequence along with its context. Antigen: not known. These data come from a study of shared clonotypes between healthy human individuals. Assay used: immunoSEQ multiplex PCR; TCRdb lists only in-frame clones, some missing. Among over 1.5 million clones listed, roughly 98% were seen once. Study observations and caveats: Around 5.4% of naive CD4 clonotypes were common to a handful of donors.

Sequencing was done on a sample of naive CD4+ T cells sorted from blood. Noted subset: CD45RA+ positively selected. This TCR was sampled from a man younger than 40 in good health.

CDR3 DNA sequence: TGTGCCAGCCGTCGTCTAGCGGGAAATTACGAGCAGTACTTC. Translation gives CASRRLAGNYEQYF. This chain links TRBV2 with TRBJ2-7; 9 nucleotides line up with TRBD2. With 8 bases clipped from V and 4 bases from J, the junction kept 9 bases outside the gene matches. The V gene's germline CDR1 is SNHLY and CDR2 FYNNEI. This CDR3 contains 14 residues.